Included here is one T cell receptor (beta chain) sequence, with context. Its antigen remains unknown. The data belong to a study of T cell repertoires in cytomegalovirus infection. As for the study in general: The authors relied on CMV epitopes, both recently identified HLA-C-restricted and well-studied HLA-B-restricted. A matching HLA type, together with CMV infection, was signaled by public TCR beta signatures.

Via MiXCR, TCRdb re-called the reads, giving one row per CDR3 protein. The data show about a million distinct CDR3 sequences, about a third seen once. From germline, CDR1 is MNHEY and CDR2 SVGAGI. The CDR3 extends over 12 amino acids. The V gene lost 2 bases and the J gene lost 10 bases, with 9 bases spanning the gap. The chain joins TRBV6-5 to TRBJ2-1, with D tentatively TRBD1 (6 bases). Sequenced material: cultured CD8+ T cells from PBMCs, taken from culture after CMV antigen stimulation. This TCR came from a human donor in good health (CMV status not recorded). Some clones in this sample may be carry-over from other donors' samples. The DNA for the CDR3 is TGTGCCAGCAGTTACCCCGGGACAGAGCAGTTCTTC. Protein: CASSYPGTEQFF.